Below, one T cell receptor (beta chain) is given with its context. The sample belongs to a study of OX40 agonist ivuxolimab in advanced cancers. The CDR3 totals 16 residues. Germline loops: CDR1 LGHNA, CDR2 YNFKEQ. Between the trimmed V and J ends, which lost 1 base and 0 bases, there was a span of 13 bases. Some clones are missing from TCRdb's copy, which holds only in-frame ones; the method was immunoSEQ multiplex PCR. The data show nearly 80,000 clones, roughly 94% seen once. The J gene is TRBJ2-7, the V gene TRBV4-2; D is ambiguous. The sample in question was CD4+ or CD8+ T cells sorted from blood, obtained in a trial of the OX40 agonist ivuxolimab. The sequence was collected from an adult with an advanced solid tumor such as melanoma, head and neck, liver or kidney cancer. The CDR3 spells CASSQVSGSFSYEQYF. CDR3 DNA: TGTGCCAGCAGCCAAGTCTCGGGCTCCTTCTCCTACGAGCAGTACTTC.